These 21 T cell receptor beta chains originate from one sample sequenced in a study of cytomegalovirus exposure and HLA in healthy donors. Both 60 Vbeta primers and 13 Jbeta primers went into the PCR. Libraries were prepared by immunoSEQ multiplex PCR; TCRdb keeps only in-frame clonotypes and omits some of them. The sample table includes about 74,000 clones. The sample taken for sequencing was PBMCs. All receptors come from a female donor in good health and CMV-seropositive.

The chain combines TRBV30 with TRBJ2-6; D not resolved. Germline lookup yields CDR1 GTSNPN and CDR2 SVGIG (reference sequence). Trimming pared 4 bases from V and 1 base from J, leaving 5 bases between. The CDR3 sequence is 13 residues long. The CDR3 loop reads CAWTKSGANVLTF. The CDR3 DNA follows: TGTGCCTGGACTAAGTCTGGGGCCAACGTCCTGACTTTC.

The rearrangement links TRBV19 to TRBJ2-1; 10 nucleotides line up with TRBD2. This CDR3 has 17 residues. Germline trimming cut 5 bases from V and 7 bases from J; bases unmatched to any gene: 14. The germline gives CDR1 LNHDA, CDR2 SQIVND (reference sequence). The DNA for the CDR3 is TGTGCCAGTAGTCCCGGGCTAGCGGGGGCATGGGGTAATGAGCAGTTCTTC. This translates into CASSPGLAGAWGNEQFF.

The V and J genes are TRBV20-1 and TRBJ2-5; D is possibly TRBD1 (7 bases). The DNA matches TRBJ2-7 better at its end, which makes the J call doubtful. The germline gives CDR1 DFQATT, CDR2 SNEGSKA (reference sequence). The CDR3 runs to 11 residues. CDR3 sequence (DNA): TGCAGTGGGAGGGGGCACGACGAGCAGTACTTC. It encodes CSGRGHDEQYF.

This CDR3 is CASSLGGSRYEQYF. The CDR3 DNA reads as TGCGCCAGCAGCTTGGGCGGCAGTAGGTACGAGCAGTACTTC. This chain links TRBV5-1 with TRBJ2-7; D unclear. CDR1 is SGHRS, CDR2 YFSETQ, per germline. V lost 0 bases to trimming and J lost 4 bases, with 11 bases between them. CDR3 length: 14 residues.

CDR3 coding DNA: TGTGCCTGGAGTGAAGGACTAATTGGGTACAATGAGCAGTTCTTC. Amino acid sequence: CAWSEGLIGYNEQFF. The V and J genes are TRBV30 and TRBJ2-1; D is possibly TRBD2 (6 bases). The ends were cut back, 1 base at V and 4 bases at J, with 14 bases in the middle. Germline V gene data show CDR1 as GTSNPN and CDR2 as SVGIG (reference sequence). CDR3 size: 15 residues.

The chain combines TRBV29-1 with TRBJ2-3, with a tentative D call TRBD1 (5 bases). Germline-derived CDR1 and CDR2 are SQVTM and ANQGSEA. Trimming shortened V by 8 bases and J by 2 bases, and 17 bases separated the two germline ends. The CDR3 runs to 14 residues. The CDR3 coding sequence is TGCAGCTCCGGTGGGGCCGCCCTCACAGATACGCAGTATTTT. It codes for CSSGGAALTDTQYF.

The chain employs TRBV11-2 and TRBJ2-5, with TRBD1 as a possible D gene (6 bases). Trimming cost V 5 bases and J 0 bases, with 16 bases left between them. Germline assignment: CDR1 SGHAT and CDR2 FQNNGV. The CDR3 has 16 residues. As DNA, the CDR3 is TGTGCCAGCAGCGTTCCCGGGACACGTAACCAAGAGACCCAGTACTTC. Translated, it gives CASSVPGTRNQETQYF.

For the CDR3, the DNA is TGCGCCAGCAGCCAGGGAGGGGGGCGGAGAGAAGAGACCCAGTACTTC. This translates into CASSQGGGRREETQYF. The chain is built from TRBV4-1 and TRBJ2-5; perhaps TRBD2 as D (7 bases). V dropped 3 bases and J dropped 3 bases, with 17 bases sitting between them. Germline V gene lookup returns CDR1 MGHRA and CDR2 YSYEKL. The CDR3 has 16 residues.

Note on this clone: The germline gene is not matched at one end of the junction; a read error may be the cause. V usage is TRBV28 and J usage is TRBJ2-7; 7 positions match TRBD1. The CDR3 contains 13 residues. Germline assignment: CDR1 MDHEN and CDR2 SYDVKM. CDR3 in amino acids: CASYNAVLQGLHF. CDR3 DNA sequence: TGTGCCAGTTACAATGCCGTATTACAGGGGTTGCACTTC.

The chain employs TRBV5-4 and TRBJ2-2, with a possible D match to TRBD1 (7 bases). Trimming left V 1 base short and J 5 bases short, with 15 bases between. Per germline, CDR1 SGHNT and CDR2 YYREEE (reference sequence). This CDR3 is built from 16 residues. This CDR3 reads CASSLRQGGRTGELFF. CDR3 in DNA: TGTGCCAGCAGCTTGCGACAGGGAGGCAGGACCGGGGAGCTGTTTTTT.

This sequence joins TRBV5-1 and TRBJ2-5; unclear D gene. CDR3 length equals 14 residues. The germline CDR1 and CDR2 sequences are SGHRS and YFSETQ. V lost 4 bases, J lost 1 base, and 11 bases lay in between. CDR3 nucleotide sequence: TGCGCCAGCAGCGCGTGGCGGCCCCAAGAGACCCAGTACTTC. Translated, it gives CASSAWRPQETQYF.

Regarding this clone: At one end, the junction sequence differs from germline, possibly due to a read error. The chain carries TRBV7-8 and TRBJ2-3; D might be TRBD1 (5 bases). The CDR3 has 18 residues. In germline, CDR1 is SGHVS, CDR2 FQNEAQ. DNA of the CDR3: TGTGCCAGCAGCTTCAGCGAGACAGAGCCTGAAGACACAGATACGCACTATTTT. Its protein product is CASSFSETEPEDTDTHYF.

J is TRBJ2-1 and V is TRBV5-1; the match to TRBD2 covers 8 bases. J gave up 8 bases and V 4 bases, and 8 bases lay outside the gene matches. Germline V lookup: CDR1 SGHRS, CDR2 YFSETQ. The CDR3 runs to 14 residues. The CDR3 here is CASSGTGTRDEQFF. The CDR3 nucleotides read TGCGCCAGCAGCGGGACCGGGACTAGGGATGAGCAGTTCTTC.

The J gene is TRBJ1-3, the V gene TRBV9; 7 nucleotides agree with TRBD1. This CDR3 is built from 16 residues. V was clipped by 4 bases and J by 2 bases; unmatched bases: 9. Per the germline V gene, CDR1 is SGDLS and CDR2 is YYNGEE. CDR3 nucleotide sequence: TGTGCCAGCAGCCCTCCGACAGGGATCGCTGGAAACACCATATATTTT. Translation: CASSPPTGIAGNTIYF.

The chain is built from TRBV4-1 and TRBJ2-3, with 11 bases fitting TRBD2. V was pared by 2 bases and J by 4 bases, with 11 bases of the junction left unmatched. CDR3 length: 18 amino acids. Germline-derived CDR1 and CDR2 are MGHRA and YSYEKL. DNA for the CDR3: TGCGCCAGCAGCCAAACCGGGACTAGCGGAAATAGGGCAGATACGCAGTATTTT. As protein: CASSQTGTSGNRADTQYF.

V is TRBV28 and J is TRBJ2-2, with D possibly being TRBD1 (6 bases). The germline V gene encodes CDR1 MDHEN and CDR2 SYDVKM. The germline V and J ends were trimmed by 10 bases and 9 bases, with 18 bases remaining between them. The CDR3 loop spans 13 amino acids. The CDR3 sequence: CATAPYRARELFF. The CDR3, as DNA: TGTGCCACCGCGCCGTACAGGGCGCGGGAGCTGTTTTTT.

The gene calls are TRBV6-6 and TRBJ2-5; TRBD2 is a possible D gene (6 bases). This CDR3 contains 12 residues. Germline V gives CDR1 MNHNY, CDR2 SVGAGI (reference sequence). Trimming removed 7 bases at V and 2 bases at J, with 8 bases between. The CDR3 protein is CASMSGQETQYF. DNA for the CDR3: TGTGCCAGCATGAGCGGGCAAGAGACCCAGTACTTC.

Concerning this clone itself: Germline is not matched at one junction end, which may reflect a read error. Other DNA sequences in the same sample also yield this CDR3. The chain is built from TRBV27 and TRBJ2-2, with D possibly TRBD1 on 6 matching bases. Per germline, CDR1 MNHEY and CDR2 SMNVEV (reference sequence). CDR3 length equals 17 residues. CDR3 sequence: CASSPTYRVPHTGELFF. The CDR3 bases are TGTGCCAGCAGTCCCACCTACAGGGTCCCTCACACCGGGGAGCTGTTCTTT.

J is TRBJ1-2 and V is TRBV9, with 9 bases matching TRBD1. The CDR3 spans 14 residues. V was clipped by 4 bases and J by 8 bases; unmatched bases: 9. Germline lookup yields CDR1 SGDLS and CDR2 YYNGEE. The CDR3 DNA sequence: TGTGCCAGCAGCACAGGGGGCGCGGGACGGGGCTACACCTTC. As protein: CASSTGGAGRGYTF.

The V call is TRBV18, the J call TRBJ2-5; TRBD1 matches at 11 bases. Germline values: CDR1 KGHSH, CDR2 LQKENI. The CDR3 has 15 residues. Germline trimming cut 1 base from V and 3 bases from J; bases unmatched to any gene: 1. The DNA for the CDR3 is TGTGCCAGCTCACCACTGGGACAGGGGGAAGAGACCCAGTACTTC. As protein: CASSPLGQGEETQYF.

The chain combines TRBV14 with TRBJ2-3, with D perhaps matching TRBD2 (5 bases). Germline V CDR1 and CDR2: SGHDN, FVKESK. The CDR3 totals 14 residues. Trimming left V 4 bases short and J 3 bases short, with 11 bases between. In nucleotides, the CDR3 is TGTGCCAGCAGCCCGGCGAGGGTGACAGATACGCAGTATTTT. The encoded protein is CASSPARVTDTQYF.